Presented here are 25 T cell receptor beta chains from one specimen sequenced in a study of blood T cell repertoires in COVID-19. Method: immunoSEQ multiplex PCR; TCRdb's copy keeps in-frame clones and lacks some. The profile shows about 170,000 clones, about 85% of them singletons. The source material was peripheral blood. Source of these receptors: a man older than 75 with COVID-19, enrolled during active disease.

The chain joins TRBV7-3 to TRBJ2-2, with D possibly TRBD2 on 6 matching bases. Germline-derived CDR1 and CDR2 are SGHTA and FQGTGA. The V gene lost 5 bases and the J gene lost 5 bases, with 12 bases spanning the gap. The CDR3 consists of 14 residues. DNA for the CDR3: TGTGCCAGCAGCACCGGGGGAAAGACCGGGGAGCTGTTTTTT. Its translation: CASSTGGKTGELFF.

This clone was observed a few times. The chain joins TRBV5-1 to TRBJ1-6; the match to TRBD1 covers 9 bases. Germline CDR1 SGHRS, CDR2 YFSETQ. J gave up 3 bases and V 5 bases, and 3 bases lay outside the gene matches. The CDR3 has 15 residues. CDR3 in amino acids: CASRGQGNYNSPLHF. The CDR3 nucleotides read TGCGCCAGCAGAGGACAGGGGAACTATAATTCACCCCTCCACTTT.

CDR3 loop: CATSDGGAEGNEKLFF. CDR3 DNA sequence: TGTGCCACCAGTGATGGAGGGGCTGAAGGTAATGAAAAACTGTTTTTT. The chain is built from TRBV24-1 and TRBJ1-4; D might be TRBD1 (5 bases). Germline V gene data show CDR1 as KGHDR and CDR2 as SFDVKD. CDR3 size: 16 residues. V was pared by 3 bases and J by 4 bases, with 14 bases between.

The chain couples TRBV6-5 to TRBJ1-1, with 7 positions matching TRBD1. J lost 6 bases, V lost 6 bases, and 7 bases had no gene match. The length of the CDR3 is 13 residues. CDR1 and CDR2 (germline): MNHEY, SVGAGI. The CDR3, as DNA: TGTGCCAGCAGGGCAACAGGGGTGGCTGAAGCTTTCTTT. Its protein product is CASRATGVAEAFF.

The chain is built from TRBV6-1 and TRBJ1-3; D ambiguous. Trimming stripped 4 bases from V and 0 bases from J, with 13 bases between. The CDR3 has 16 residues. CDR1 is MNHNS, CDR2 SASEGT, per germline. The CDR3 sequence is CASSVHDSGSGNTIYF. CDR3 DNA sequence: TGTGCCAGCAGTGTACACGATTCAGGCTCTGGAAACACCATATATTTT.

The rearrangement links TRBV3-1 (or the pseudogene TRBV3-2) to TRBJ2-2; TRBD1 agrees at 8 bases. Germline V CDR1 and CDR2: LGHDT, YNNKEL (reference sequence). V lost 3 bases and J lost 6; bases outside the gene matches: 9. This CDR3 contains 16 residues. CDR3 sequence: CASSQLRTGKAGELFF. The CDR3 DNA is TGTGCCAGCAGCCAGCTCCGGACAGGGAAGGCCGGGGAGCTGTTTTTT.

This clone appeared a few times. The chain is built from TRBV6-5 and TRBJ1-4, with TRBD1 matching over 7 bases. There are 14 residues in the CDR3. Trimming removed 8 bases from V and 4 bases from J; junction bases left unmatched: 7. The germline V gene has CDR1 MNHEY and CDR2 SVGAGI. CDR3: CASGRQGSNEKLFF. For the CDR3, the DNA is TGTGCCAGCGGAAGACAGGGCAGTAATGAAAAACTGTTTTTT.

The chain's CDR3 is CASSTKGTGVNYGYTF. CDR3 in DNA: TGTGCCAGTAGTACCAAAGGAACAGGGGTTAACTATGGCTACACCTTC. The chain recombines TRBV19 with TRBJ1-2, with 7 bases identical to TRBD1. The V and J ends lost 4 bases and 1 base, in that order; junction bases with no gene match: 9. Germline V gives CDR1 LNHDA, CDR2 SQIVND (reference sequence). This CDR3 has 16 amino acids. The whole variable domain, filled in from reference TRBV19 and TRBJ1-2, reads DGGITQSPKYLFRKEGQNVTLSCEQNLNHDAMYWYRQDPGQGLRLIYYSQIVNDFQKGDIAEGYSVSREKKESFPLTVTSAQKNPTAFYLCASSTKGTGVNYGYTFGSGTRLTVV.

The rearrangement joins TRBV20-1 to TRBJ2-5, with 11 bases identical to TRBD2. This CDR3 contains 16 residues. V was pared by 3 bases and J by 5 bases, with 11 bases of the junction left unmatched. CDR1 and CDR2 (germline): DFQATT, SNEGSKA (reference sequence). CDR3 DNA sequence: TGCAGTGCTAGTTGGCTAGCGGGGGGCCGGAAGGAGACCCAGTACTTC. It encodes CSASWLAGGRKETQYF.

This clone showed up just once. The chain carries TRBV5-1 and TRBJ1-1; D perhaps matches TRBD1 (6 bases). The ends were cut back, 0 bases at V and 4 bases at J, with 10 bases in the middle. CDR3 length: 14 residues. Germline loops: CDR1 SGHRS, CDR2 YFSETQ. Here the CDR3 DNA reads TGCGCCAGCAGCTTGGGGGGGCAAAGCACTGAAGCTTTCTTT. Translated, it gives CASSLGGQSTEAFF. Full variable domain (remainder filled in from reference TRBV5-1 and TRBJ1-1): KAGVTQTPRYLIKTRGQQVTLSCSPISGHRSVSWYQQTPGQGLQFLFEYFSETQRNKGNFPGRFSGRQFSNSRSEMNVSTLELGDSALYLCASSLGGQSTEAFFGQGTRLTVV.

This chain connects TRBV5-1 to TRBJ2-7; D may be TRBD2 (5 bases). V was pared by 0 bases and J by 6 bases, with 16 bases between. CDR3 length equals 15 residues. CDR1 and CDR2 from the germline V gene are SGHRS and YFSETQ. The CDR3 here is CASSLGGTGYGEQYF. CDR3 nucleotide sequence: TGCGCCAGCAGCTTGGGGGGAACGGGGTATGGCGAGCAGTACTTC. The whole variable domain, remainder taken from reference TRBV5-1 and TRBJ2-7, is KAGVTQTPRYLIKTRGQQVTLSCSPISGHRSVSWYQQTPGQGLQFLFEYFSETQRNKGNFPGRFSGRQFSNSRSEMNVSTLELGDSALYLCASSLGGTGYGEQYFGPGTRLTVT.

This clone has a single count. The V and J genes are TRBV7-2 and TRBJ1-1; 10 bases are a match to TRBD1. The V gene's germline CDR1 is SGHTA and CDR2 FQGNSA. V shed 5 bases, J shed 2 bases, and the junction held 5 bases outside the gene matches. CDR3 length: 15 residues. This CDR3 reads CASSPDRGLNTEAFF. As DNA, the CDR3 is TGTGCCAGCAGCCCTGACAGGGGGCTAAACACTGAAGCTTTCTTT.

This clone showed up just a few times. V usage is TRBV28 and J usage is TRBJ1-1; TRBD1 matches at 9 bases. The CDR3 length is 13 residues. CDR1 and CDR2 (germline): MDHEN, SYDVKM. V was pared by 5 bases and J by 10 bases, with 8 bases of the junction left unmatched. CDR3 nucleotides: TGTGCCAGCAGTACAGGGGGCTTCGGAGGAGCTTTCTTT. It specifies CASSTGGFGGAFF.

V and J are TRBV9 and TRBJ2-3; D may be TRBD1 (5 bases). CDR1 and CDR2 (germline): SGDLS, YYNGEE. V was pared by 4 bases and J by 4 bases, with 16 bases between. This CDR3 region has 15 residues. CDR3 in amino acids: CASSSTQSRADTQYF. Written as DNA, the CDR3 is TGTGCCAGCAGCTCCACCCAGTCCAGGGCAGATACGCAGTATTTT.

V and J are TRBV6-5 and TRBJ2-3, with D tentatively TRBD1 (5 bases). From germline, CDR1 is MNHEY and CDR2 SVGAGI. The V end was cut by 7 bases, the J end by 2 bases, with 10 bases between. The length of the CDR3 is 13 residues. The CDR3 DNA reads TGTGCCAGCATGGACGGACACACAGATACGCAGTATTTT. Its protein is CASMDGHTDTQYF.

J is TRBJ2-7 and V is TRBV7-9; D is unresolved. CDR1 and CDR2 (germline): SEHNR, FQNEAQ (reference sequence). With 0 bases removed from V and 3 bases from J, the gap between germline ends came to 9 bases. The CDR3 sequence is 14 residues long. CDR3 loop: CASSLAPPNYEQYF. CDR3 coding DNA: TGTGCCAGCAGCTTAGCTCCCCCCAACTACGAGCAGTACTTC.

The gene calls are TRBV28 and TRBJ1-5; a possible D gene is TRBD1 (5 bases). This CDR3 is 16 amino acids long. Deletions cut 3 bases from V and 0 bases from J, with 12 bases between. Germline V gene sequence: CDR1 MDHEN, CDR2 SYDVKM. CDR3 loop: CASSLWGRTSNQPQHF. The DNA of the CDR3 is TGTGCCAGCAGTTTGTGGGGCCGTACTAGCAATCAGCCCCAGCATTTT.

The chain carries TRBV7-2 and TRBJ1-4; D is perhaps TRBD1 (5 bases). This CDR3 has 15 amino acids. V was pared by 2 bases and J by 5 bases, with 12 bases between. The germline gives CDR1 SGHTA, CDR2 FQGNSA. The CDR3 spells CASSLNPTENEKLFF. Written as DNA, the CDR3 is TGTGCCAGCAGCTTAAACCCGACAGAGAATGAAAAACTGTTTTTT.

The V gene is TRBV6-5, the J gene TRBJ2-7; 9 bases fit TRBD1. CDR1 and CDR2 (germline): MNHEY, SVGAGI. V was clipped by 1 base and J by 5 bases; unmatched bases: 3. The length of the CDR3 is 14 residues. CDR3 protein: CASSYLGQGNEQYF. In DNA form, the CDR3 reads TGTGCCAGCAGTTACTTGGGACAGGGCAACGAGCAGTACTTC.

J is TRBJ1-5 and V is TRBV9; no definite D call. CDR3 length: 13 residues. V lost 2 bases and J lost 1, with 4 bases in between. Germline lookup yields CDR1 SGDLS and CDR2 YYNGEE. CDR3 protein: CASSVGSNQPQHF. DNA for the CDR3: TGTGCCAGCAGCGTTGGCAGCAATCAGCCCCAGCATTTT.

The CDR3 nucleotides read TGTGCCAGCAGTGCAGGGGCAGGGGTCGAAGCTTTCTTT. Its protein is CASSAGAGVEAFF. This chain links TRBV2 with TRBJ1-1; possible D gene TRBD1, 6 bases. V lost 4 bases to trimming and J lost 8 bases, with 14 bases between them. Germline values: CDR1 SNHLY, CDR2 FYNNEI. The CDR3 sequence is 13 residues long.

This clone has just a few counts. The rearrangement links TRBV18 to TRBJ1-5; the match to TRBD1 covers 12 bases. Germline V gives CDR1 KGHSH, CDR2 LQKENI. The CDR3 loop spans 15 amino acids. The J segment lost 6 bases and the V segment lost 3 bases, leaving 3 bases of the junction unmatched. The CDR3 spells CASSPGTGGSQPQHF. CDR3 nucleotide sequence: TGTGCCAGCTCACCTGGGACAGGGGGCAGTCAGCCCCAGCATTTT.

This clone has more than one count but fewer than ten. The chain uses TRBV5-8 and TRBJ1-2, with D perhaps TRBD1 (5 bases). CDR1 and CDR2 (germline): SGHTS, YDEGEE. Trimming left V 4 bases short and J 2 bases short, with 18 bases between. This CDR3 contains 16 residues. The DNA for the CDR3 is TGTGCCAGCAGCCCCTGGGGGGTCACGGGGAACTATGGCTACACCTTC. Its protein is CASSPWGVTGNYGYTF.

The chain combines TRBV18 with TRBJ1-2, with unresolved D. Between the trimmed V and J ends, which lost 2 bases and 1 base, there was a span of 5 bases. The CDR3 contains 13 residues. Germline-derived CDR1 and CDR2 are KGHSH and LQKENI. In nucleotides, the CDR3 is TGTGCCAGCTCACCAGAGGTTAACTATGGCTACACCTTC. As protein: CASSPEVNYGYTF.

The CDR3 loop is CASSQNNSPLHF. The CDR3 nucleotides read TGTGCCAGCAGTCAAAATAATTCACCCCTCCACTTT. The chain uses TRBV12-3 or TRBV12-4 and TRBJ1-6; D is undetermined. This CDR3 has 12 amino acids. V lost 5 bases and J 5 bases, leaving 4 bases between the germline ends.